Reported below is one T cell receptor beta chain. CDR3 size: 13 residues. V lost 10 bases, J lost 0 bases, and 2 bases stayed unmatched. CDR1 and CDR2 from the germline V gene are ENHRY and SYGVKD. Across several immunoSEQ plates, the genomic DNA of each subset was split evenly. Clones were sequenced by immunoSEQ multiplex PCR, and TCRdb holds only the in-frame ones, with some missing. In the table there are 2 million or so clones, 85% to 95% of which are singletons. The sample is drawn from a study of shared clonotypes between healthy human individuals. This chain connects TRBV10-3 to TRBJ1-4; TRBD1 matches 7 bases. Sequencing was performed on naive CD4+ T cells sorted from blood. Subset indicated: CD45RA+ positively selected. The clonotype originates from a man aged 18 to 29 in good health. The CDR3 sequence is CATGGSTNEKLFF. DNA of the CDR3: TGTGCCACAGGGGGGTCAACTAATGAAAAACTGTTTTTT.